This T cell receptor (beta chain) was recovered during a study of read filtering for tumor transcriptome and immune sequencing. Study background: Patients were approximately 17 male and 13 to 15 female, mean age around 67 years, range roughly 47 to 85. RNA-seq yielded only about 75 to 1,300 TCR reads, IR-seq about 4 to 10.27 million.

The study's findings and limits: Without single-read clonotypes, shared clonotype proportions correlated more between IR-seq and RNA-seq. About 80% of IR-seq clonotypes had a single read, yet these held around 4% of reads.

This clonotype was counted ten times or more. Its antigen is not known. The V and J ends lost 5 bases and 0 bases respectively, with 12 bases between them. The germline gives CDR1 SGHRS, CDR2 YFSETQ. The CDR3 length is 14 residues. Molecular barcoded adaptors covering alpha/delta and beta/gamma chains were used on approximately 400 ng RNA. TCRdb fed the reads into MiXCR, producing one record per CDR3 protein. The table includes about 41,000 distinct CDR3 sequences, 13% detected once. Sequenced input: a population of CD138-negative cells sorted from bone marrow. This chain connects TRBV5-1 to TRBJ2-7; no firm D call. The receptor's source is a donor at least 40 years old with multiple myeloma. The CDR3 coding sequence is TGCGCCAGCAGTTCCTCGGTGGACTCCTACGAGCAGTACTTC. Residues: CASSSSVDSYEQYF. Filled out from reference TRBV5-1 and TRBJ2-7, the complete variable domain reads KAGVTQTPRYLIKTRGQQVTLSCSPISGHRSVSWYQQTPGQGLQFLFEYFSETQRNKGNFPGRFSGRQFSNSRSEMNVSTLELGDSALYLCASSSSVDSYEQYFGPGTRLTVT.